The T cell receptor beta chain described here comes from a study of blood T cell repertoires in COVID-19 (dated by TCRdb to about 2020). Broadly, across the study: Collaborator samples came from the United States, Italy and Spain and covered acute and convalescent phases of COVID-19. Where HLA class I and class II types were available, the types were taken from metadata supplied by the sample provider, not from assay-based typing. Samples came from the ongoing ImmuneRACE study (first 160 participants) plus 1,254 subjects from 6 global collaborators. The prospective study material was composed of cDNA or gDNA derived from T cells, B-cell-depleted T cells, or PBMCs. A de-identified subject ID, COVID-19 status, age in years and sex were almost always included in the sample metadata. Subjects who had been exposed to COVID-19, were actively infected with it, or had recovered from it provided the deeply sampled blood TCRbeta repertoires that made up the dataset. The repertoires were released in a freely available public database meant as a resource for research on the immune response to SARS-CoV-2. The study at large found these results: Clinical and demographic metadata were provided uncurated, with the amount varying by source and participant.

Each collaborating institution followed its own protocols to collect whole blood in K2EDTA tubes. Collaborator samples were shipped for TCRbeta analysis as frozen whole blood, isolated PBMCs, or DNA extracted from either sample type. In regard to this clone: There is no known antigen for this receptor. No base-level quality is on record; no much larger clone is a single base apart.

TCRbeta CDR3 regions were amplified from genomic DNA by means of the immunoSEQ Assay, a bias-controlled multiplex PCR. In the source study's methods: The number of nucleated cells in each sample was estimated from the amplification of reference gene primers within the assay. Sequence reads were collapsed and filtered to measure the absolute abundance of every unique TCRbeta CDR3 rearrangement. Productive Simpson clonality was computed per sample as the square root of Simpson's diversity index over productive rearrangements. TCRdb took over this immuneACCESS table, retaining in-frame rearrangements with V and J assigned. Such tables are incomplete; in checked studies, under half of the missing clones stem from an unresolved V gene, and the remainder is unexplained. That table is the source of V, J and clone size, and D and trimming were worked out from the DNA. Across this sample there are 250,000 to 350,000 clones, with 87% seen only once. The ten biggest clones cover roughly 2.3% of the sample.

The sample was peripheral blood. The receptor was isolated from a man younger than 35 with active or convalescent COVID-19.

The bases read TGTGCCAGCAGCTTAGTGGGACTAGCGGGAGAGGAGCAGTACTTC. Its amino acids are CASSLVGLAGEEQYF. The rearrangement joined TRBV11-2 to TRBJ2-7, and TRBD2 aligns with 14 junction nucleotides. The CDR3 runs 15 amino acids, cysteine and phenylalanine included. The only DNA kept is the CDR3, 45 bases in frame from the first base. Reading the germline V gene gives CDR1 SGHAT and CDR2 FQNNGV. Ends trimmed: V by 1 base, J by 7 bases; bases unmatched to a gene: 3.